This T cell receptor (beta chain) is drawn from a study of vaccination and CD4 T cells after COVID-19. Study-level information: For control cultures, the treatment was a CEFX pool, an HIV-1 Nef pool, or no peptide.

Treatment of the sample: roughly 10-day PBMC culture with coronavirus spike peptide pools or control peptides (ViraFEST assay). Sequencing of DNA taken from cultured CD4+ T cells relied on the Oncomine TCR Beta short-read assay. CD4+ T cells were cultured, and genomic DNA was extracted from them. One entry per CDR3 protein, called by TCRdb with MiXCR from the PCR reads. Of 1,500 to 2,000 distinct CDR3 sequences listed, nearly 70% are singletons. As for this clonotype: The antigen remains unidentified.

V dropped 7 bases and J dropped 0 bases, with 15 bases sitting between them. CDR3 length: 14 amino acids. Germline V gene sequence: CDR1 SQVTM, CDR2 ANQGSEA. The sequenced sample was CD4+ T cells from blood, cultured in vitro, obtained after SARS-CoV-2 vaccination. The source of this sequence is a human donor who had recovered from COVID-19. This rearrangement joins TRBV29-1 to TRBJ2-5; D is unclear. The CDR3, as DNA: TGCAGCGCTACACCACCGACCGACCAAGAGACCCAGTACTTC. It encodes CSATPPTDQETQYF.